This TCR beta chain derives from a study of shared clonotypes between healthy human individuals (TCRdb year 2020). Regarding the study in general: Three men and a couple of women, aged 18 to 49 years, made up the cohort. For each donor, three plates each were used for CD4 naive and CD4 memory, two plates were used for CD8 naive, and one plate was used for CD8 memory. Blood TCR repertoires of roughly five healthy adults were deeply sequenced to estimate repertoire size and the extent of clonotype sharing between individuals. To increase sequencing depth and limit assay-specific biases, TCR repertoire library preparation and sequencing were carried out by different laboratories using diverse techniques. Per donor, leukapheresis produced somewhere between about 0.94 and 10 billion PBMCs. Overall study results and their limits: The genetic and exposure-history diversity represented was limited by the small number of donors. Sampling was restricted to blood, and TCR repertoires in tissues likely differ from the TCR repertoires found in blood. Pairwise subsampling indicated that sequencing depth was expected to affect the degree of clonotype sharing among donors. Even with the large sequencing depth, rarefaction of the sorted-subset datasets indicated that sequencing was incomplete. Sharing across several donors was observed for approximately 5% of naive CD4, 3.5% of naive CD8, 2% to 2.5% of memory CD4, and around 0.4% of memory CD8 clonotypes. Compared with non-shared clonotypes, the clonotypes found in all four sorted-subset donors had higher generation probabilities. Larger estimated clonotype richness was generally found for naive subsets than for memory subsets.

This clone was observed a handful of times. What this receptor recognizes is not known. There are no base qualities to consult, and no much larger clone falls within one base. CDR1 and CDR2 were assigned from the germline V gene as SGHNT and YENEEA. The CDR3, cysteine through phenylalanine, is 14 amino acids long. The entry retains the CDR3 DNA only, 42 bases that are in frame from base 1. The V and J ends are trimmed by 5 bases and 4 bases, leaving 12 bases between them. Using the deep immunoSEQ assay, multiplex PCR amplified TCR CDR3 regions from genomic DNA. Genomic DNA extracted from each cell subset was distributed evenly over all wells of several immunoSEQ 96-well plates, and each plate served as one replicate. For sorted subsets, each replicate PCR was loaded with 200 ng genomic DNA, equivalent to approximately 33,000 T cell genomes. Purified libraries were quantified with a Qubit 3.0 fluorometer, sized on a Bioanalyzer 2100, and re-quantified with the KAPA Library Quantification kit. Every immunoSEQ 96-well plate was sequenced on a separate single-read 150-cycle Illumina NextSeq 550 flow cell. In the source study's methods: The immunoSEQ output contained only junctional sequences without quality scores, so filtering could not match that applied to full-length reads. To assign V/J genes and CDR3, sequences were annotated using PyIR, a Python wrapper for IgBLAST v1.9, with IMGT germline references. Reads were removed for weak V/J assignments (E-value above 1e-6), missing CDR3, stop codons, out-of-frame junctions, or ambiguous translated residues. A V3J clonotype was defined by an identical inferred V gene, J gene, and CDR3 amino acid sequence. The percentage overlap between two repertoires was calculated by dividing the number of shared unique clonotypes by the size of the smaller repertoire. Three approaches were used to assess repertoire richness: RTK rarefaction, the Chao1 estimator, and Recon v2.1 estimates of unobserved clonotypes. Generation probabilities were computed with OLGA for all TCRbeta clonotypes obtained by the gDNA method from a few donors. The immuneACCESS repertoire file appears here via TCRdb, limited to in-frame rearrangements. These files lack a portion of the clones; in checked studies, under half of the deficit traces to unresolved V genes, and the cause of the others is not known. Clonal size and the V and J genes are those of that table, whereas D and trimming came from the DNA. The sample includes fewer than 400,000 clones, with approximately 74% observed a single time. Around 10% of the sample comes from the top ten.

Donors were healthy HIV-negative adults with no recently reported acute infections or vaccinations. All donors were Caucasian adults living in Nashville, Tennessee, USA. Magnetic negative selection was used to enrich CD4+ T cells, after which naive cells were positively selected on CD45RA and the negative fraction became the memory subset. After blood collection by leukapheresis, PBMCs were isolated using Ficoll-Histopaque density gradient centrifugation and then cryopreserved in the vapor phase of liquid nitrogen. Analytical flow cytometry was used to check the purity and quantity of each magnetically sorted T cell population. Each sorted fraction had its genomic DNA isolated and then quantified by UV absorbance on a Nanodrop 2000c.

In this chain, TRBV11-3 is recombined with TRBJ2-1, and perhaps TRBD1 as D gene, on 5 matching bases. The source of this sequence is a man aged 25-45 years in good health. The specimen sequenced was memory CD4+ T cells sorted from blood. The cell subset or site label of this sample denotes: CD45RA-negative fraction. The nucleotide sequence is TGTGCCAGCAGCCCTCAGACAGATTACAATGAGCAGTTCTTC. Protein translation: CASSPQTDYNEQFF.